These 13 T cell receptor beta chains were sequenced from one sample in a study of blood T cell repertoires in COVID-19. Only in-frame clones appear in the TCRdb table, and some are missing; sequencing was by immunoSEQ multiplex PCR. This sample yields roughly 47,000 clones, of which roughly 88% are seen a single time; 8% belongs to the top ten. The sample comprised peripheral blood. All receptors come from a man aged 45 to 65 with acute or convalescent COVID-19.

This chain joins TRBV11-3 and TRBJ2-3; 8 bases match TRBD1. Losses at the gene ends were 1 base for V and 2 bases for J; bases not matched to a gene: 8. This CDR3 is built from 17 residues. Germline V gives CDR1 SGHNT, CDR2 YENEEA. The CDR3 coding sequence is TGTGCCAGCAGCTTAGGATGGGCAGGGGGCTCCACAGATACGCAGTATTTT. Residues: CASSLGWAGGSTDTQYF.

This clone was counted only a few times. This chain uses TRBV11-3 with TRBJ1-4; 7 bases match TRBD1. V was pared by 5 bases and J by 5 bases, with 11 bases of the junction left unmatched. Germline assignment: CDR1 SGHNT and CDR2 YENEEA. The CDR3 totals 16 residues. The CDR3 loop is CASSRDRAEGNEKLFF. The CDR3 bases are TGTGCCAGCAGCCGTGACAGGGCCGAGGGGAATGAAAAACTGTTTTTT.

The sample holds a few counts of this clone. The chain combines TRBV7-2 with TRBJ1-4; 7 bases match TRBD1. The CDR3 is 17 amino acids. V trimming: 1 base; J trimming: 1 base; junction bases outside the gene matches: 6. Per germline, CDR1 SGHTA and CDR2 FQGNSA. For the CDR3, the DNA is TGTGCCAGCAGCTTAGTGGAGGGGGCGGGAACTAATGAAAAACTGTTTTTT. Protein sequence: CASSLVEGAGTNEKLFF.

V and J are TRBV6-2 or TRBV6-3 and TRBJ1-2; 7 bases map to TRBD1. This CDR3 contains 16 residues. Germline assignment: CDR1 MNHEY and CDR2 SVGEGT. V shed 6 bases and J 1 base; nucleotides not matched to a gene: 11. This CDR3 reads CASSPRQGLNNYGYTF. In DNA, the CDR3 is TGTGCCAGCAGCCCACGACAGGGTCTTAATAACTATGGCTACACCTTC.

This clone was detected a few times. This sequence joins TRBV4-1 and TRBJ2-1, with a tentative D call TRBD1 (6 bases). The germline V gene encodes CDR1 MGHRA and CDR2 YSYEKL. The CDR3 has 15 amino acids. Trimming removed 3 bases from V and 8 bases from J, with 17 bases in between. CDR3 region: CASSHRTASRDEQFF. As DNA, the CDR3 is TGCGCCAGCAGCCACAGGACAGCGTCTAGGGATGAGCAGTTCTTC.

This clone was seen more than once but under ten times. The V call is TRBV28, the J call TRBJ1-5; D is perhaps TRBD1 (6 bases). Trimming stripped 5 bases from V and 5 bases from J, with 13 bases between. The germline CDR1 and CDR2 sequences are MDHEN and SYDVKM. This CDR3 is 14 amino acids long. The CDR3 DNA is TGTGCCAGCAGTCCTGGACAGTACCATCAGCCCCAGCATTTT. Protein product: CASSPGQYHQPQHF.

This clone has just one count. This chain joins TRBV28 and TRBJ2-3; 11 bases align to TRBD2. This CDR3 is 16 amino acids long. V shed 2 bases, J shed 2 bases, and the junction held 3 bases outside the gene matches. CDR1 is MDHEN, CDR2 SYDVKM, per germline. CDR3 DNA: TGTGCCAGCAGTTTAGGGACTAGCGGTTACACAGATACGCAGTATTTT. This encodes CASSLGTSGYTDTQYF.

V and J are TRBV30 and TRBJ2-1; 15 bases align to TRBD2. Germline V lookup: CDR1 GTSNPN, CDR2 SVGIG (reference sequence). This CDR3 comprises 14 residues. J gave up 9 bases and V 3 bases, and 3 bases lay outside the gene matches. DNA for the CDR3: TGTGCCTGGAGGGGACTAGCGGGAGGTTCTGAGCAGTTCTTC. It specifies CAWRGLAGGSEQFF. The variable domain in full, with the rest retrieved from reference TRBV30 and TRBJ2-1, is SQTIHQWPATLVQPVGSPLSLECTVEGTSNPNLYWYRQAAGRGLQLLFYSVGIGQISSEVPQNLSASRPQDRQFILSSKKLLLSDSGFYLCAWRGLAGGSEQFFGPGTRLTVL.

This clone was detected only once. The chain couples TRBV11-2 to TRBJ1-2; D is unclear. The germline V and J ends were trimmed by 0 bases and 4 bases, with 9 bases remaining between them. CDR3 size: 14 residues. CDR1 SGHAT and CDR2 FQNNGV come from the germline V gene. CDR3: CASSLETPLYGYTF. In nucleotides, the CDR3 is TGTGCCAGCAGCTTAGAGACTCCTCTCTATGGCTACACCTTC.

The V call is TRBV5-6, the J call TRBJ2-7, with 7 bases that match TRBD1. The CDR3 has 14 residues. V dropped 4 bases and J dropped 7; count of bases not matched to a gene: 11. CDR1 and CDR2 (germline): SGHDT, YYEEEE. CDR3 residues: CASSVDRAEGEQYF. DNA for the CDR3: TGTGCCAGCAGCGTTGACAGGGCCGAGGGGGAGCAGTACTTC.

The chain uses TRBV6-1 and TRBJ1-3; D is ambiguous. This CDR3 has 20 amino acids. The germline CDR1 and CDR2 sequences are MNHNS and SASEGT. Trimming took off 3 bases at V and 0 bases at J, with 24 bases between the two ends. The DNA for the CDR3 is TGTGCCAGCAGTGACCTCCGCGGGTTCCGGACGGATCTCTCTGGAAACACCATATATTTT. It codes for CASSDLRGFRTDLSGNTIYF.

V usage is TRBV28 and J usage is TRBJ2-1; perhaps TRBD2 as D (5 bases). The CDR3 runs 13 residues. Germline CDR1 and CDR2: MDHEN and SYDVKM. Trimming removed 7 bases from V and 5 bases from J, with 12 bases in between. The CDR3: CASIFSGNNEQFF. The CDR3 DNA is TGTGCCAGCATCTTTTCCGGGAACAATGAGCAGTTCTTC.

The V and J genes are TRBV28 and TRBJ1-1; D gene unclear. The germline V gene encodes CDR1 MDHEN and CDR2 SYDVKM. CDR3 length equals 14 residues. V lost 6 bases to trimming and J lost 4 bases, with 15 bases between them. CDR3 nucleotides: TGTGCCAGCAGCCCAATACAAACGGGCACTGAAGCTTTCTTT. Translated: CASSPIQTGTEAFF.